Following are 20 T cell receptor beta chains from one sample sequenced in a study of CD8+ T cells in alopecia areata. The treatment was: oral pan-JAK inhibitor, 5-10 mg twice daily. As the sequencing template, cDNA was produced by extracting RNA and reverse transcribing it. Generated by immunoSEQ multiplex PCR, the TCRdb table keeps only in-frame clones and is missing some. Found here are roughly 190,000 clones, approximately 61% of them singletons; the top ten hold approximately 0.97%. The sample in question was CD4+ T cells sorted from blood, obtained at week 24, from a patient treated with tofacitinib. The receptor source for this set is a human donor with alopecia areata.

This rearrangement joins TRBV30 to TRBJ2-7; 11 bases align to TRBD2. Germline CDR1 is GTSNPN and CDR2 is SVGIG (reference sequence). CDR3 size: 14 residues. With 0 bases clipped from V and 2 bases from J, the junction kept 0 bases outside the gene matches. This CDR3 is CAWSVLAGAYEQYF. The CDR3 nucleotides read TGTGCCTGGAGTGTACTAGCGGGGGCCTACGAGCAGTACTTC.

The rearrangement uses TRBV29-1 and TRBJ1-2; D not certain. The CDR3 loop spans 12 amino acids. Germline V gene data show CDR1 as SQVTM and CDR2 as ANQGSEA. V lost 3 bases to trimming and J lost 4 bases, with 9 bases between them. CDR3 residues: CSVDDVSYGYTF. CDR3 in DNA: TGCAGCGTTGACGACGTGAGCTATGGCTACACCTTC. Complete variable domain (other parts from reference TRBV29-1 and TRBJ1-2): SAVISQKPSRDICQRGTSLTIQCQVDSQVTMMFWYRQQPGQSLTLIATANQGSEATYESGFVIDKFPISRPNLTFSTLTVSNMSPEDSSIYLCSVDDVSYGYTFGSGTRLTVV.

The V gene is TRBV29-1, the J gene TRBJ1-5, with D hard to call. The CDR3 length is 13 residues. The germline CDR1 and CDR2 sequences are SQVTM and ANQGSEA. Trimming left V 4 bases short and J 3 bases short, with 10 bases between. The CDR3 here is CSVAVTANQPQHF. As DNA, the CDR3 is TGCAGCGTTGCGGTCACCGCCAATCAGCCCCAGCATTTT.

The chain uses TRBV13 and TRBJ1-1, with a possible D match to TRBD1 (5 bases). CDR3 length equals 12 residues. Germline V gene lookup returns CDR1 PRHDT and CDR2 FYEKMQ (reference sequence). The V end was cut by 6 bases, the J end by 8 bases, with 13 bases between. This chain's CDR3 is CASSRQGLEAFF. The DNA for the CDR3 is TGTGCCAGCAGTCGGCAGGGACTCGAAGCTTTCTTT. Variable domain in full (rest from reference TRBV13 and TRBJ1-1): AAGVIQSPRHLIKEKRETATLKCYPIPRHDTVYWYQQGPGQDPQFLISFYEKMQSDKGSIPDRFSAQQFSDYHSELNMSSLELGDSALYFCASSRQGLEAFFGQGTRLTVV.

The chain carries TRBV30 and TRBJ1-6; no clear D gene. This CDR3 region has 14 residues. CDR1 is GTSNPN and CDR2 is SVGIG in the germline V gene (reference sequence). V was clipped by 0 bases and J by 7 bases, with 10 bases between them. CDR3 sequence: CAWSVGLPNSPLHF. Written as DNA, the CDR3 is TGTGCCTGGAGTGTTGGGCTTCCGAATTCACCCCTCCACTTT. Using reference TRBV30 and TRBJ1-6 for the parts outside the CDR3, the full variable domain is SQTIHQWPATLVQPVGSPLSLECTVEGTSNPNLYWYRQAAGRGLQLLFYSVGIGQISSEVPQNLSASRPQDRQFILSSKKLLLSDSGFYLCAWSVGLPNSPLHFGNGTRLTVT.

The chain couples TRBV6-6 to TRBJ1-6; no reliable D call. The germline gives CDR1 MNHNY, CDR2 SVGAGI (reference sequence). V shed 6 bases and J shed 10 bases, with 10 bases lying between them. CDR3 length: 12 amino acids. CDR3 coding DNA: TGTGCCAGCAGCGAGAACCAATCACCCCTCCACTTT. This translates into CASSENQSPLHF.

This clone was counted a few times. Other DNA sequences in this sample translate to the same CDR3. The rearrangement joins TRBV2 to TRBJ2-7; D is unclear. Germline CDR1 is SNHLY and CDR2 is FYNNEI. The ends were cut back, 1 base at V and 3 bases at J, with 1 base in the middle. The CDR3 is made up of 11 amino acids. The DNA for the CDR3 is TGTGCCAGCAGTGAAGTCTACGAGCAGTACTTC. Translated, it gives CASSEVYEQYF.

V and J are TRBV30 and TRBJ1-2; D is undetermined. Trimming removed 3 bases from V and 4 bases from J, with 9 bases in between. CDR1 is GTSNPN and CDR2 is SVGIG in the germline V gene (reference sequence). The CDR3 is 12 residues long. The CDR3 nucleotides read TGTGCCTGGAGCGGTCAGCCCTATGGCTACACCTTC. Residues: CAWSGQPYGYTF.

This clone occurred once. The CDR3 DNA sequence: TGTGCCTTTTCCACGGGACTAGGAAACAATGAGCAGTTCTTC. Protein sequence: CAFSTGLGNNEQFF. The rearrangement joins TRBV30 to TRBJ2-1, with 8 positions matching TRBD2. From germline, CDR1 is GTSNPN and CDR2 SVGIG (reference sequence). This CDR3 is built from 14 residues. V was clipped by 7 bases and J by 5 bases; unmatched bases: 10.

The chain joins TRBV5-4 to TRBJ1-5; 7 nucleotides align to TRBD1. This CDR3 has 15 residues. V gave up 4 bases and J gave up 3 bases; unmatched junction bases: 7. CDR1 and CDR2 from the germline V gene are SGHNT and YYREEE (reference sequence). CDR3 sequence reads: CASSRGTDHNQPQHF. CDR3 coding DNA: TGTGCCAGCAGCAGAGGGACAGATCACAATCAGCCCCAGCATTTT.

This clone was detected only once. The CDR3 here is CSVGAGDDSYGYTF. CDR3 nucleotides: TGCAGCGTTGGTGCAGGGGACGACAGCTATGGCTACACCTTC. The genes are TRBV29-1 and TRBJ1-2; maybe TRBD1 (6 bases). Trimming took 4 bases from V and 4 from J, leaving 16 bases between them. The germline V gene encodes CDR1 SQVTM and CDR2 ANQGSEA. The CDR3 has 14 amino acids.

The chain carries TRBV30 and TRBJ2-2; possibly TRBD1 for D (6 bases). Trimming pared 3 bases from V and 7 bases from J, leaving 15 bases between. Germline lookup yields CDR1 GTSNPN and CDR2 SVGIG (reference sequence). The CDR3 is 14 amino acids. For the CDR3, the DNA is TGTGCCTGGAGCCTTACAGGGACAATCGGGGAGCTGTTTTTT. Translation: CAWSLTGTIGELFF. Variable domain in full (rest from reference TRBV30 and TRBJ2-2): SQTIHQWPATLVQPVGSPLSLECTVEGTSNPNLYWYRQAAGRGLQLLFYSVGIGQISSEVPQNLSASRPQDRQFILSSKKLLLSDSGFYLCAWSLTGTIGELFFGEGSRLTVL.

CDR3 sequence reads: CSVYVSSYNEQFF. CDR3 nucleotide sequence: TGCAGCGTTTATGTAAGCTCCTACAATGAGCAGTTCTTC. This rearrangement joins TRBV29-1 to TRBJ2-1; no reliable D call. This CDR3 comprises 13 residues. Germline lookup yields CDR1 SQVTM and CDR2 ANQGSEA. V lost 5 bases and J lost 0, with 8 bases in between.

Turning to this clone: Other DNA variants within this sample encode the same CDR3. The V and J genes are TRBV7-2 and TRBJ2-5; 14 bases map to TRBD2. This CDR3 contains 16 residues. Looked up from germline, CDR1 is SGHTA and CDR2 is FQGNSA. The V segment lost 4 bases and the J segment 2 bases; nucleotides outside the gene matches: 3. The CDR3 reads CASSSGLAGGQETQYF. In DNA form, the CDR3 reads TGTGCCAGCAGCTCCGGACTAGCGGGGGGTCAAGAGACCCAGTACTTC.

The chain employs TRBV29-1 and TRBJ1-1; D ambiguous. The V gene lost 6 bases and the J gene lost 4 bases, with 12 bases spanning the gap. The CDR3 has 12 amino acids. Germline CDR1 is SQVTM and CDR2 is ANQGSEA. CDR3: CSVWRGATEAFF. CDR3 DNA sequence: TGCAGCGTGTGGCGGGGTGCCACTGAAGCTTTCTTT.

The chain carries TRBV14 and TRBJ1-1; no firm D call. The CDR3 has 14 residues. With 4 bases removed from V and 1 base from J, the gap between germline ends came to 10 bases. CDR1 and CDR2 from the germline V gene are SGHDN and FVKESK. This CDR3 reads CASSRMDGNTEAFF. CDR3 in DNA: TGTGCCAGCAGCCGGATGGACGGGAACACTGAAGCTTTCTTT.

The J gene is TRBJ2-1, the V gene TRBV7-7; D perhaps matches TRBD2 (6 bases). Germline V gives CDR1 SSHAT, CDR2 FNYEAQ (reference sequence). The germline V and J ends were trimmed by 5 bases and 7 bases, with 15 bases remaining between them. The CDR3 consists of 14 residues. This CDR3 reads CASSPGETPNEQFF. As DNA, the CDR3 is TGTGCCAGCAGCCCGGGGGAAACCCCAAATGAGCAGTTCTTC.

V and J are TRBV2 and TRBJ2-3; the match to TRBD1 covers 7 bases. CDR3 length: 15 residues. V shed 7 bases and J 0 bases; nucleotides not matched to a gene: 7. Germline CDR1 and CDR2: SNHLY and FYNNEI. Here the CDR3 DNA reads TGTGCCAGCACGCCAGGGGGATATAGCACAGATACGCAGTATTTT. Encoded protein: CASTPGGYSTDTQYF.

The rearrangement uses TRBV29-1 and TRBJ2-1; D is perhaps TRBD1 or TRBD2 (7 bases each). The CDR3 extends over 16 amino acids. Trimming removed 4 bases from V and 3 bases from J, with 19 bases in between. Per germline, CDR1 SQVTM and CDR2 ANQGSEA. CDR3 region: CSVVRRGGRDYNEQFF. CDR3 nucleotides: TGCAGCGTTGTCCGCAGGGGGGGACGGGACTACAATGAGCAGTTCTTC.

V gene TRBV19 combines with J gene TRBJ1-1, with a possible D match to TRBD1 (5 bases). CDR1 is LNHDA and CDR2 is SQIVND in the germline V gene (reference sequence). V was clipped by 6 bases and J by 8 bases, with 25 bases between them. The CDR3 runs 16 residues. The CDR3 DNA sequence: TGTGCCAGTAGCCGAACTGGGGCCCTGATAACTTCGGAAGCTTTCTTT. Translating gives CASSRTGALITSEAFF. The full variable domain, in which reference TRBV19 and TRBJ1-1 provide the parts outside the CDR3, is DGGITQSPKYLFRKEGQNVTLSCEQNLNHDAMYWYRQDPGQGLRLIYYSQIVNDFQKGDIAEGYSVSREKKESFPLTVTSAQKNPTAFYLCASSRTGALITSEAFFGQGTRLTVV.